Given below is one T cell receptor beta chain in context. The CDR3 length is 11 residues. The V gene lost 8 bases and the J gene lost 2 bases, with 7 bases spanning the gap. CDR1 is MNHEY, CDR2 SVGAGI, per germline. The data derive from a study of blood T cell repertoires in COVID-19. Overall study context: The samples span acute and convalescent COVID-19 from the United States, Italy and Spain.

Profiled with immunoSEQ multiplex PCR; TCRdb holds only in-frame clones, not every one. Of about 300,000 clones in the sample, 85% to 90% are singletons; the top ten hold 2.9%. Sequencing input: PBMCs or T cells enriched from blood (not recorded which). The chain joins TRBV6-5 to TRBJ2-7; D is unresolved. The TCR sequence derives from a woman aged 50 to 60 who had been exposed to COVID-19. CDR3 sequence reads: CASQNTYEQYF. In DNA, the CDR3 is TGTGCCAGCCAGAACACCTACGAGCAGTACTTC.